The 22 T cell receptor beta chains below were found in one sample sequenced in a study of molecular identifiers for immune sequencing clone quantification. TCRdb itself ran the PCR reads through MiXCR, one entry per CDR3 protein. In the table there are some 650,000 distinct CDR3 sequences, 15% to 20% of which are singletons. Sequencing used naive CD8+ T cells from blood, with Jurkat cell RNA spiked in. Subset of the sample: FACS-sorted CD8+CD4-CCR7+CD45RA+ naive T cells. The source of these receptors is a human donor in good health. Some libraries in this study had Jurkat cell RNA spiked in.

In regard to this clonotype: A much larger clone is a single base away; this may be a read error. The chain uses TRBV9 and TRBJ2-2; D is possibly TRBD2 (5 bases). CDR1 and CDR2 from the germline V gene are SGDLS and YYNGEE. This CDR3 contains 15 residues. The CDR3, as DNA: TGTGCCGGCAGCGGCGCCGGAACGAACACCGGGGAGCTGTTTTTT. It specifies CAGSGAGTNTGELFF.

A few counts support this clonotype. CDR3: CASSGTGVFPEFF. The CDR3, as DNA: TGTGCCAGCAGTGGGACAGGGGTTTTTCCAGAGTTCTTC. The genes are TRBV25-1 and TRBJ2-1, with 9 bases that match TRBD1. J was trimmed by 14 bases and V by 4 bases; bases with no gene match: 9. Germline CDR1 is MGHDK and CDR2 is SYGVNS. This CDR3 comprises 13 residues.

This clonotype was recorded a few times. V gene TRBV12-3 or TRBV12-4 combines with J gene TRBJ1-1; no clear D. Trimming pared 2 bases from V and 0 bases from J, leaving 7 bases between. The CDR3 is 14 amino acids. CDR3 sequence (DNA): TGTGCCAGCAGTTTACAGCATCTGAACACTGAAGCTTTCTTT. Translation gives CASSLQHLNTEAFF.

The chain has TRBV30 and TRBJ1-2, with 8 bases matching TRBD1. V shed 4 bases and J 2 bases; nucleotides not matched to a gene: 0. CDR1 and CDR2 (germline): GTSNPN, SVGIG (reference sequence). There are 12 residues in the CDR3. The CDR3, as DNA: TGTGCCTGGAACAGGGGGAACTATGGCTACACCTTC. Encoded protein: CAWNRGNYGYTF.

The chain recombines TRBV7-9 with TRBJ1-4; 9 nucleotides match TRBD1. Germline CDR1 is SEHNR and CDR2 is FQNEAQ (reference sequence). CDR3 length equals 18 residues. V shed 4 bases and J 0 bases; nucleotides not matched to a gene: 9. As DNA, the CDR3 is TGTGCCAGCAGCTCATTACAGGGGGCTCCGGCAACTAATGAAAAACTGTTTTTT. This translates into CASSSLQGAPATNEKLFF. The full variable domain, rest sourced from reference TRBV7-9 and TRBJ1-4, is DTGVSQNPRHKITKRGQNVTFRCDPISEHNRLYWYRQTLGQGPEFLTYFQNEAQLEKSRLLSDRFSAERPKGSFSTLEIQRTEQGDSAMYLCASSSLQGAPATNEKLFFGSGTQLSVL.

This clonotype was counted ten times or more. The CDR3 protein is CASTGQTQETQYF. The DNA for the CDR3 is TGTGCCAGCACTGGACAGACCCAAGAGACCCAGTACTTC. The chain uses TRBV6-1 and TRBJ2-5; D possibly corresponds to TRBD1 (6 bases). V was clipped by 7 bases and J by 1 base, with 10 bases between them. This CDR3 contains 13 residues. Germline V gene data show CDR1 as MNHNS and CDR2 as SASEGT.

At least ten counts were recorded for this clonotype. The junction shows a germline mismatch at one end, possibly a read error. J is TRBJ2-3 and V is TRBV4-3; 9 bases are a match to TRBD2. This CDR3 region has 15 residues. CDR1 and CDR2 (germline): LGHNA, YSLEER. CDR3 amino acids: CASSQGGGATDTQYF. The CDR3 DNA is TGCGCCAGCAGTCAAGGCGGGGGGGCGACAGATACGCAGTATTTT.

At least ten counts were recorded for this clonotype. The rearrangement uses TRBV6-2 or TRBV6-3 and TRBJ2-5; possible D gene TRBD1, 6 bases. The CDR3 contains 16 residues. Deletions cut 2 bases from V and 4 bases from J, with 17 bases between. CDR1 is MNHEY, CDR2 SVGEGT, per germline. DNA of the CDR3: TGTGCCAGCAGTTACCCGATGGGGGCCACGGGAGAGACCCAGTACTTC. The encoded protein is CASSYPMGATGETQYF.

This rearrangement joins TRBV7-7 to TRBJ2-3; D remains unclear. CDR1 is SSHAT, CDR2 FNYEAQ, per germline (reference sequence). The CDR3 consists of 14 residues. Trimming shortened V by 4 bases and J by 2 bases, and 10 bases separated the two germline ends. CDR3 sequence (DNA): TGTGCCAGCAGCTCAGGCCGGCACACAGATACGCAGTATTTT. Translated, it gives CASSSGRHTDTQYF.

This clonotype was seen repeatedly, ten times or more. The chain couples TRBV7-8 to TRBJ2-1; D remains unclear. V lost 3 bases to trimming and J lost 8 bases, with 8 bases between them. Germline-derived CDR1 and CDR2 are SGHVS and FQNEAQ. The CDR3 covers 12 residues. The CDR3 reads CASSFAFDEQFF. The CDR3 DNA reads TGTGCCAGCAGCTTTGCTTTTGATGAGCAGTTCTTC.

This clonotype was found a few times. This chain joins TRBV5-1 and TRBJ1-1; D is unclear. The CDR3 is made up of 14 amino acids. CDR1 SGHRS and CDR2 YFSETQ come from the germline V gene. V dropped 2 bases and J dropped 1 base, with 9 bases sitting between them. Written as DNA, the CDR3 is TGCGCCAGCAGCTTTCCAGGTACGAACACTGAAGCTTTCTTT. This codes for CASSFPGTNTEAFF. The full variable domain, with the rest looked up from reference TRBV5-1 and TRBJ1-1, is KAGVTQTPRYLIKTRGQQVTLSCSPISGHRSVSWYQQTPGQGLQFLFEYFSETQRNKGNFPGRFSGRQFSNSRSEMNVSTLELGDSALYLCASSFPGTNTEAFFGQGTRLTVV.

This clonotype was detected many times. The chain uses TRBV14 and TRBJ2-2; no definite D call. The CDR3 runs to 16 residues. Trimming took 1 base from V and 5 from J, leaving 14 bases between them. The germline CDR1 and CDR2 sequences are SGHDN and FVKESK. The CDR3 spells CASSQVYGRVTGELFF. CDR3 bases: TGTGCCAGCAGCCAAGTCTACGGAAGGGTAACCGGGGAGCTGTTTTTT.

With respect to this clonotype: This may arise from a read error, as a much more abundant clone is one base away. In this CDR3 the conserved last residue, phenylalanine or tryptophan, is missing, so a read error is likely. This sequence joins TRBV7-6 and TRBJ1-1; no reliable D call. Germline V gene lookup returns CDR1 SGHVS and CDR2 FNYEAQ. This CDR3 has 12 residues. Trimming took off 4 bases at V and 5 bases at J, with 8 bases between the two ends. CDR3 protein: CASSSPETEAFS. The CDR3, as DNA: TGTGCCAGCAGCTCCCCAGAGACTGAAGCTTTCTCT.

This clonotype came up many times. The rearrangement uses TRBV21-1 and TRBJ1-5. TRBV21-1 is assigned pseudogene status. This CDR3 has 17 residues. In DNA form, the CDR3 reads TGTGCCAGCAGCACTGGAACGGAGGAATATAGCAATCAGCCCCAGCATTTT. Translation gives CASSTGTEEYSNQPQHF.

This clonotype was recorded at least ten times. The chain's CDR3 is CASRGGSPTDTQYF. Written as DNA, the CDR3 is TGTGCCAGCAGAGGGGGTAGCCCGACAGATACGCAGTATTTT. The rearrangement joins TRBV7-9 to TRBJ2-3; D might be TRBD1 (6 bases). This CDR3 comprises 14 residues. Trimming took 6 bases from V and 3 from J, leaving 13 bases between them. Germline-derived CDR1 and CDR2 are SEHNR and FQNEAQ (reference sequence). The entire variable domain, with the rest obtained from reference TRBV7-9 and TRBJ2-3, is as follows: DTGVSQNPRHKITKRGQNVTFRCDPISEHNRLYWYRQTLGQGPEFLTYFQNEAQLEKSRLLSDRFSAERPKGSFSTLEIQRTEQGDSAMYLCASRGGSPTDTQYFGPGTRLTVL.

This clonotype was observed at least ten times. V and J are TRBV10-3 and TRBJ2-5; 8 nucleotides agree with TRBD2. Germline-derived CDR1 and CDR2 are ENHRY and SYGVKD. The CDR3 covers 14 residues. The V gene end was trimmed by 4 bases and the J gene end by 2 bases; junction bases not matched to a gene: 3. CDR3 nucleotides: TGTGCCATCAGTGGAGCGGGAGCACAAGAGACCCAGTACTTC. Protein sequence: CAISGAGAQETQYF.

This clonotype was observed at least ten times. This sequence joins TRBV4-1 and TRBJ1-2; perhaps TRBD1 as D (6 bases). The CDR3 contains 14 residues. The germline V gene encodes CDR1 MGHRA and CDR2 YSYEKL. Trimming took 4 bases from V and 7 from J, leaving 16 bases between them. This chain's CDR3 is CASSPQQGGSGYTF. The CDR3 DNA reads TGCGCCAGCAGCCCGCAACAGGGAGGGTCTGGCTACACCTTC.

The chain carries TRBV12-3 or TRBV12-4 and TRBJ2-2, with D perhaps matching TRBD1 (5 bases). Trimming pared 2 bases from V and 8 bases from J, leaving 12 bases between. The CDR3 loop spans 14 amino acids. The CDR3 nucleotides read TGTGCCAGCAGTTTATCAGGGTTTATGGGGGAGCTGTTTTTT. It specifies CASSLSGFMGELFF.

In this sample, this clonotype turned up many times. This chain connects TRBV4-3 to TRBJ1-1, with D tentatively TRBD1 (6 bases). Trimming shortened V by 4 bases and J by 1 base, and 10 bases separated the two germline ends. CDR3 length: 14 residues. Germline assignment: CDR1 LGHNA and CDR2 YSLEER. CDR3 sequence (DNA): TGCGCCAGCAGCCCCAGACAGGCGAACACTGAAGCTTTCTTT. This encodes CASSPRQANTEAFF.

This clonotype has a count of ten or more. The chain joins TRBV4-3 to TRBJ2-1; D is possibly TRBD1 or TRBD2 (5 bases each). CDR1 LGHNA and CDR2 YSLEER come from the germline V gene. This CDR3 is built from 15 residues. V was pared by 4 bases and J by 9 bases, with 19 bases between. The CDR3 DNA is TGCGCCAGCAGCCCCGGGGCAGGGTCCACGGGTGAGCAGTTCTTC. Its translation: CASSPGAGSTGEQFF.

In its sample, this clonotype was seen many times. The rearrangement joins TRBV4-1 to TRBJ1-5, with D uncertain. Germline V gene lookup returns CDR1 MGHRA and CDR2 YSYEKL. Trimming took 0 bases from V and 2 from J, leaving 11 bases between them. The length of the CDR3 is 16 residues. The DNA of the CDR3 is TGCGCCAGCAGCCAAGAGTGGCCCGGGGGCAATCAGCCCCAGCATTTT. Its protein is CASSQEWPGGNQPQHF.

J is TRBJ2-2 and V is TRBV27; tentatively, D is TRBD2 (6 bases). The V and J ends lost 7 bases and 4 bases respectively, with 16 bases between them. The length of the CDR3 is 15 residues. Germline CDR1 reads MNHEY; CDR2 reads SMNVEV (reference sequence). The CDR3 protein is CASMGGPGLTGELFF. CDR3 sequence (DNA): TGTGCCAGCATGGGGGGTCCCGGGCTCACCGGGGAGCTGTTTTTT.